A single sample gave rise to the 30 T cell receptor beta chains below, sequenced in a study of tumor-infiltrating lymphocytes in primary liver carcinoma. Making TCR beta cDNA involved around 500 ng total RNA and a constant-region primer. Researchers made the TCR beta libraries by running three nested multiplex PCR rounds with slightly modified ARM-PCR. A C-beta reverse primer and TRBV1-TRBV30 forward primers served in each of the first two PCR rounds, at 10 cycles apiece. TCRdb used MiXCR to reprocess the multiplex PCR reads, holding one entry per CDR3 protein. The profile shows about 330,000 distinct CDR3 sequences, less than 70% of them singletons. Researchers drew blood RNA from unsorted whole blood and extracted germline DNA as well. The sequencing input was peripheral blood. Receptors were obtained from a man aged 35-49 years with primary liver carcinoma and hepatitis B virus infection.

With respect to this clonotype: This could be a read error, since a much larger clone is one nucleotide away. This chain uses TRBV29-1 with TRBJ2-1, with D maybe TRBD2 (5 bases). Germline-derived CDR1 and CDR2 are SQVTM and ANQGSEA. With 5 bases removed from V and 3 bases from J, the gap between germline ends came to 20 bases. The CDR3 spans 16 residues. In DNA form, the CDR3 reads TGCAGCGTTACCCTATGGGCTAGCAGAATCTACAATGAGCAGTTCTTC. This codes for CSVTLWASRIYNEQFF.

On this clonotype: It is likely a read error, because the conserved phenylalanine at the end of the CDR3 is missing. The limits of the CDR3 on the DNA are not certain, so only TCRdb's listed CDR3 is given. This rearrangement joins TRBV11-2 to TRBJ2-1; TRBD1, the table's D call, was not compared with the DNA. The length of the CDR3 is 13 amino acids, counting both ends. Germline V lookup: CDR1 SGHAT, CDR2 FQNNGV. The CDR3 is CASSFRSGGESFI.

This clonotype has at least ten counts. The rearrangement joins TRBV12-3 or TRBV12-4 to TRBJ2-1; 7 bases agree with TRBD2. The CDR3 extends over 15 amino acids. V lost 7 bases and J lost 1; bases outside the gene matches: 7. The CDR3 region is CASILAGASYNEQFF. CDR3 DNA: TGTGCCAGCATCTTAGCGGGCGCGTCCTACAATGAGCAGTTCTTC.

As for this clonotype: The CDR3 does not end in the conserved phenylalanine or tryptophan, so this is likely a read error. The rearrangement joins TRBV6-1 to TRBJ2-7; the D gene is possibly TRBD1 (5 bases). V lost 6 bases and J 1 base, leaving 28 bases between the germline ends. The CDR3 totals 19 residues. In germline, CDR1 is MNHNS, CDR2 SASEGT. CDR3 amino acids: CASRRNSPWTRVVSYEQYY. The CDR3, as DNA: TGTGCCAGCAGAAGAAATAGTCCCTGGACACGAGTAGTGTCCTACGAGCAGTACTAC.

This clonotype came up many times. J is TRBJ2-3 and V is TRBV6-2 or TRBV6-3, with D maybe TRBD2 (7 bases). CDR3 size: 15 residues. CDR1 and CDR2 from the germline V gene are MNHEY and SVGEGT. V lost 5 bases and J lost 0, with 12 bases in between. The CDR3 spells CASSRGGGSTDTQYF. The CDR3 DNA sequence: TGTGCCAGCAGTCGCGGGGGCGGTAGCACAGATACGCAGTATTTT.

In its sample, this clonotype was seen many times. The J gene is TRBJ2-7, the V gene TRBV11-2; D may be TRBD2 (5 bases). Trimming left V 4 bases short and J 0 bases short, with 13 bases between. Germline V CDR1 and CDR2: SGHAT, FQNNGV. This CDR3 comprises 15 residues. Here the CDR3 DNA reads TGTGCCAGCAGCTCCAGTGGGGAGTACTCCTACGAGCAGTACTTC. This codes for CASSSSGEYSYEQYF.

A word on this clonotype: One end of the junction does not line up with germline, which may come from a read error. V is TRBV11-2 and J is TRBJ2-1; D call uncertain. The CDR3 consists of 16 residues. In germline, CDR1 is SGHAT, CDR2 FQNNGV. The CDR3 spells CACSLATEVISNEQFF. The CDR3 DNA sequence: TGTGCCTGCAGCTTAGCAACGGAAGTTATTTCCAACGAGCAGTTCTTC.

This clonotype was found many times. The V gene is TRBV4-2, the J gene TRBJ1-2; TRBD1 might be the D (5 bases). CDR3 size: 15 residues. Per the germline V gene, CDR1 is LGHNA and CDR2 is YNFKEQ. Trimming cost V 9 bases and J 3 bases, with 20 bases left between them. The chain's CDR3 is CASGGQRGPHYGYTF. The CDR3 coding sequence is TGTGCCAGTGGGGGTCAGAGGGGTCCGCACTATGGCTACACCTTC.

This sequence joins TRBV12-5 and TRBJ2-3, with D hard to call. The V gene lost 5 bases and the J gene lost 1 base, with 7 bases spanning the gap. This CDR3 spans 13 amino acids. Germline V gene lookup returns CDR1 LGHNT and CDR2 FRNRAP. The CDR3 spells CASGPGGTDTQYF. The CDR3 coding sequence is TGTGCTAGTGGTCCCGGAGGCACAGATACGCAGTATTTT.

The chain is built from TRBV6-2 or TRBV6-3 and TRBJ2-5; tentatively, D is TRBD2 (5 bases). The CDR3 spans 15 residues. The germline V gene encodes CDR1 MNHEY and CDR2 SVGEGT. The V end was cut by 7 bases, the J end by 5 bases, with 20 bases between. The DNA of the CDR3 is TGTGCCAGCACTTCCTTAGGGCCCCGCGGGGAGACCCAGTACTTC. Protein product: CASTSLGPRGETQYF.

This clonotype showed up just a few times. The J gene is TRBJ2-7, the V gene TRBV2; D may match TRBD1 or TRBD2 (6 bases each). Deletions cut 8 bases from V and 4 bases from J, with 15 bases between. From germline, CDR1 is SNHLY and CDR2 FYNNEI. This CDR3 comprises 13 residues. The CDR3 region is CASCYGGWYEQYF. The CDR3 DNA sequence: TGTGCCAGCTGCTACGGGGGCTGGTACGAGCAGTACTTC.

The chain's CDR3 is CANSPGGVNTEAFF. Written as DNA, the CDR3 is TGCGCCAACAGTCCCGGTGGGGTGAACACTGAAGCTTTCTTT. The chain joins TRBV5-1 to TRBJ1-1; D is unresolved. Per the germline V gene, CDR1 is SGHRS and CDR2 is YFSETQ. This CDR3 comprises 14 residues. V was cut by 9 bases and J by 0 bases, with 15 bases left in between.

This clonotype has ten or more counts. This chain links TRBV11-1 with TRBJ2-7; TRBD1 aligns across 9 bases. V lost 5 bases to trimming and J lost 3 bases; unmatched junction nucleotides: 8. The CDR3 loop spans 15 amino acids. Germline V gene data show CDR1 as SGHAT and CDR2 as FQDESV (reference sequence). The CDR3 region is CASSRGRDRVYEQYF. The CDR3, as DNA: TGTGCCAGCAGCCGAGGGCGGGACAGGGTCTACGAGCAGTACTTC.

This clonotype was observed a few times. The chain employs TRBV12-3 or TRBV12-4 and TRBJ1-2, with D hard to call. The ends were cut back, 3 bases at V and 7 bases at J, with 18 bases in the middle. The CDR3 has 15 amino acids. This chain's CDR3 is CASSLGAGQTSGYTF. CDR3 sequence (DNA): TGTGCCAGCAGTTTGGGTGCCGGGCAGACCTCTGGCTACACCTTC.

The chain has TRBV11-2 and TRBJ1-4, with a possible D match to TRBD1 (6 bases). This CDR3 is 15 amino acids long. The V end lost 6 bases, the J end lost 6 bases, and 17 bases lay between the germline ends. Germline CDR1 reads SGHAT; CDR2 reads FQNNGV. Written as DNA, the CDR3 is TGTGCCAGCAGTTGGACAGCGGGGGTATATGAAAAACTGTTTTTT. This codes for CASSWTAGVYEKLFF.

A note on this clonotype: Given the absence of the conserved phenylalanine or tryptophan at the CDR3 end, a read error is likely. The DNA is left out, because the CDR3 cannot be placed on it with certainty; the CDR3 is given as TCRdb lists it. The chain recombines TRBV11-2 with TRBJ2-5. The CDR3 sequence runs 11 residues, both termini included. The germline V gene encodes CDR1 SGHAT and CDR2 FQNNGV. The CDR3 sequence: CASSEQETQCL.

This clonotype was found once. This chain links TRBV10-3 with TRBJ1-2, with 9 bases lining up with TRBD1. V lost 5 bases and J lost 5; bases outside the gene matches: 6. In germline, CDR1 is ENHRY, CDR2 SYGVKD. The CDR3 loop spans 14 amino acids. The CDR3 DNA follows: TGTGCCATCAGTTCTGGGACAGGGTGTTATGGCTACACCTTC. It yields the protein CAISSGTGCYGYTF.

This rearrangement joins TRBV6-5 to TRBJ2-7; TRBD2 agrees at 9 bases. The CDR3 has 14 residues. Germline CDR1 MNHEY, CDR2 SVGAGI. CDR3 in amino acids: CANKLAGSAYEQYF. As DNA, the CDR3 is TGTGCAAACAAGCTAGCGGGATCGGCCTACGAGCAGTACTTC.

This clonotype came up a few times. This sequence joins TRBV4-2 and TRBJ2-2; perhaps TRBD2 as D (6 bases). The CDR3 totals 17 residues. Trimming removed 0 bases from V and 0 bases from J, with 11 bases in between. Germline V gene lookup returns CDR1 LGHNA and CDR2 YNFKEQ. In DNA form, the CDR3 reads TGTGCCAGCAGCCAAGACCGGGACTCAGCGAACACCGGGGAGCTGTTTTTT. Protein: CASSQDRDSANTGELFF.

This clonotype was observed a few times. This chain connects TRBV28 to TRBJ2-5, with 9 bases that match TRBD1. CDR1 MDHEN and CDR2 SYDVKM come from the germline V gene. Germline trimming cut 10 bases from V and 1 base from J; bases unmatched to any gene: 4. The CDR3 extends over 13 amino acids. The CDR3 DNA follows: TGTGCCACGGGACAGGGAGGCCAAGAGACCCAGTACTTC. It translates to CATGQGGQETQYF.

A remark on this clonotype: This may be a read error: a much more frequent sequence differs by one nucleotide. This chain links TRBV13 with TRBJ2-7; weak D call: TRBD1 (6 bases). This CDR3 region has 14 residues. The germline V gene has CDR1 PRHDT and CDR2 FYEKMQ (reference sequence). The CDR3 coding sequence is TGTGCCAGCAGCCTCGGACAGTACAACTACGAGCTGTACTTC. Amino acids: CASSLGQYNYELYF.

Comments on this clonotype: The junction departs from germline at one end; a sequencing error may be responsible. CDR3 in amino acids: CTSSLEGGGLVADEQFF. The CDR3 DNA sequence: TGTACCAGCAGCTTAGAGGGGGGGGGACTAGTGGCGGATGAGCAGTTCTTC. The gene calls are TRBV11-2 and TRBJ2-1, with TRBD2 matching over 8 bases. Germline CDR1 SGHAT, CDR2 FQNNGV. The length of the CDR3 is 17 residues.

This clonotype was picked up one time. A much bigger clone sits one base away, suggesting this may be a read error. The chain employs TRBV6-5 and TRBJ2-1; unclear D gene. The CDR3 has 10 amino acids. Looked up from germline, CDR1 is MNHEY and CDR2 is SVGAGI. Trimming removed 9 bases at V and 6 bases at J, with 6 bases between. CDR3 sequence: CASRVNEQFF. The CDR3 region has the DNA TGTGCCAGTAGGGTCAATGAGCAGTTCTTC.

The genes are TRBV30 and TRBJ2-1; D tentatively fits TRBD1 or TRBD2 (6 bases each). The germline V gene has CDR1 GTSNPN and CDR2 SVGIG (reference sequence). The V end was cut by 8 bases, the J end by 4 bases, with 21 bases between. The CDR3 is 15 amino acids. The CDR3, as DNA: TGTGCCGGAACGGGCGAACAGGGACTTTACAATGAGCAGTTCTTC. Amino acid sequence: CAGTGEQGLYNEQFF.

This clonotype was seen at least ten times. The genes are TRBV6-6 and TRBJ2-6, with D possibly matching TRBD2 (6 bases). CDR1 is MNHNY, CDR2 SVGAGI, per germline (reference sequence). The CDR3 runs 16 residues. The germline V and J ends were trimmed by 6 bases and 1 base, with 13 bases remaining between them. CDR3 sequence: CASSLSGGSGANVLTF. The CDR3 DNA reads TGTGCCAGCAGCCTATCAGGAGGGTCTGGGGCCAACGTCCTGACTTTC.

The rearrangement uses TRBV20-1 and TRBJ2-7, with a weak D call TRBD2 (6 bases). Germline V lookup: CDR1 DFQATT, CDR2 SNEGSKA (reference sequence). The length of the CDR3 is 16 residues. The V and J ends lost 7 bases and 2 bases respectively, with 24 bases between them. CDR3 residues: CSVKRLAGSKAYEQYF. CDR3 bases: TGCAGTGTTAAAAGACTTGCGGGAAGCAAAGCCTACGAGCAGTACTTC.

For this clonotype: One base away lies a much larger clone, so this may be a sequencing read error. V and J are TRBV6-6 and TRBJ1-5; a weak D match, TRBD1 (6 bases). Germline V gene sequence: CDR1 MNHNY, CDR2 SVGAGI (reference sequence). This CDR3 is 17 amino acids long. Between the trimmed V and J ends, which lost 5 bases and 10 bases, there was a span of 27 bases. In DNA, the CDR3 is TGTGCCAGCAGTAAATCCTTCAGGGGCGACATAGGGCATCCCCAGCATTTT. Its protein product is CASSKSFRGDIGHPQHF.

Points on this clonotype: A read error may explain this, as a much larger clone is one base away. This CDR3 is missing its conserved last phenylalanine or tryptophan, likely due to a read error. The chain employs TRBV6-2 or TRBV6-3 and TRBJ2-3; D gene ambiguous. This CDR3 has 15 amino acids. Germline V CDR1 and CDR2: MNHEY, SVGEGT. V was trimmed by 7 bases and J by 1 base, leaving 15 bases between them. The CDR3 nucleotides read TGTGCCAGCACCTACAATTTTGGCGGCACAGATACGCAGTATTCT. This codes for CASTYNFGGTDTQYS.

On this clonotype: This sequence may be a read error, since a much larger clone differs from it by one base. The CDR3 is CASSHESRVGSPLHF. The CDR3 nucleotides read TGTGCCAGCAGTCACGAGTCCAGGGTTGGTTCACCCCTCCACTTT. This chain links TRBV6-5 with TRBJ1-6; a weak D match, TRBD1 (5 bases). With 5 bases removed from V and 9 bases from J, the gap between germline ends came to 17 bases. Germline CDR1 and CDR2: MNHEY and SVGAGI. CDR3 length: 15 amino acids.

The rearrangement joins TRBV28 to TRBJ2-1, with 8 bases lining up with TRBD2. With 7 bases clipped from V and 3 bases from J, the junction kept 8 bases outside the gene matches. The CDR3 is 15 residues long. Germline CDR1 and CDR2: MDHEN and SYDVKM. In DNA form, the CDR3 reads TGTGCCAGCACTCGAGGGAGCGGGAGCTACAATGAGCAGTTCTTC. It codes for CASTRGSGSYNEQFF.